This TCR beta chain was documented in a study of blood T cells in healthy people across ages. Study-level results: A conclusive naive versus antigen-experienced comparison was prevented by the unsorted PBMCs.

In its sample, this clonotype was seen a few times. The antigen is not known. The CDR3 consists of 16 residues. Then a second PCR, running roughly 6 to 11 cycles, was carried out with a sample-barcoded 5' primer and a J-beta primer mix. TCRdb processed the 5' RACE reads anew with MiXCR; each CDR3 protein has one entry. The sample has under 1,100,000 distinct CDR3 sequences; around 27% are singletons. The sample was also reused in another study, on T cells of mothers and their children.

The sample was blood. The sequence derives from a girl aged 2 to 9 in good health. This chain connects TRBV21-1 to TRBJ1-4; the D call TRBD1 from the table was never checked on the DNA. TRBV21-1 is a pseudogene segment. The CDR3 loop is CASSLGIVGEWEKLFF. The CDR3 DNA follows: TGTGCCAGCAGCCTCGGAATTGTGGGGGAATGGGAAAAACTGTTTTTT.